These 18 T cell receptor beta chains came from one sample sequenced in a study of blood T cell repertoires in COVID-19. Sequencing used immunoSEQ multiplex PCR; TCRdb keeps in-frame clones, though not all of them. Of 200,000 or so clones detected, 80% to 90% appear once; the ten largest clones hold 5.1%. The sequenced sample consisted of peripheral blood. All receptors come from an older woman who had recovered from COVID-19.

This clone was counted a few times. The J gene is TRBJ1-3, the V gene TRBV4-1; 8 bases fit TRBD1. CDR1 and CDR2 from the germline V gene are MGHRA and YSYEKL. The CDR3 spans 16 residues. V was clipped by 3 bases and J by 0 bases; unmatched bases: 4. CDR3 sequence reads: CASSHPGQGSGNTIYF. The CDR3 DNA follows: TGCGCCAGCAGCCACCCTGGACAGGGCTCTGGAAACACCATATATTTT.

The chain carries TRBV24-1 and TRBJ2-1; 11 bases agree with TRBD2. This CDR3 spans 16 amino acids. Germline CDR1 is KGHDR and CDR2 is SFDVKD. Trimming at V came to 3 bases and at J to 5 bases, leaving 5 bases not matched to a gene. Here the CDR3 reads CATSDPGTSGNNEQFF. The CDR3 DNA is TGTGCCACCAGTGATCCCGGGACTAGCGGTAACAATGAGCAGTTCTTC.

The CDR3 DNA reads as TGTGCCAGTAGTATGAGTTGGGGGAGGGCTGAAGCTTTCTTT. It specifies CASSMSWGRAEAFF. This chain connects TRBV19 to TRBJ1-1, with D possibly being TRBD1 (5 bases). The germline V gene encodes CDR1 LNHDA and CDR2 SQIVND (reference sequence). This CDR3 contains 14 residues. Trimming left V 3 bases short and J 6 bases short, with 14 bases between.

The chain carries TRBV6-5 and TRBJ2-7, with D uncertain. V lost 2 bases and J lost 7, with 6 bases in between. Looked up from germline, CDR1 is MNHEY and CDR2 is SVGAGI. This CDR3 spans 11 amino acids. In DNA, the CDR3 is TGTGCCAGCAGTTACCAGACAGAGCAGTACTTC. It codes for CASSYQTEQYF.

V usage is TRBV7-8 and J usage is TRBJ1-2; D is ambiguous. The CDR3 contains 13 residues. Trimming pared 4 bases from V and 8 bases from J, leaving 14 bases between. The germline CDR1 and CDR2 sequences are SGHVS and FQNEAQ. The DNA of the CDR3 is TGTGCCAGCAGCTCCCAGAGAGGGTGGGGCTACACCTTC. Its protein product is CASSSQRGWGYTF. The entire variable domain, with the rest obtained from reference TRBV7-8 and TRBJ1-2, is as follows: GAGVSQSPRYKVAKRGQDVALRCDPISGHVSLFWYQQALGQGPEFLTYFQNEAQLDKSGLPSDRFFAERPEGSVSTLKIQRTQQEDSAVYLCASSSQRGWGYTFGSGTRLTVV.

This chain joins TRBV6-5 and TRBJ1-2; 7 bases align to TRBD1. Germline V gene lookup returns CDR1 MNHEY and CDR2 SVGAGI. CDR3 length: 13 amino acids. V lost 6 bases to trimming and J lost 2 bases; unmatched junction nucleotides: 3. The CDR3, as DNA: TGTGCCAGCAGCTCGGGACAGAACTATGGCTACACCTTC. This encodes CASSSGQNYGYTF.

The chain is built from TRBV7-8 and TRBJ2-2; a possible D gene is TRBD2 (5 bases). Germline V lookup: CDR1 SGHVS, CDR2 FQNEAQ. There are 14 residues in the CDR3. V lost 5 bases and J lost 5, with 12 bases in between. CDR3 sequence reads: CASSLRGNTGELFF. The CDR3 DNA reads as TGTGCCAGCAGCCTACGAGGGAATACCGGGGAGCTGTTTTTT.

The chain combines TRBV10-3 with TRBJ2-5, with 10 nucleotides matching TRBD1. The CDR3 covers 16 residues. Trimming took 6 bases from V and 5 from J; bases not matched to a gene: 12. Germline lookup yields CDR1 ENHRY and CDR2 SYGVKD. CDR3: CAIRDRDRGTGETQYF. In nucleotides, the CDR3 is TGTGCCATCAGAGACCGGGACAGGGGCACGGGGGAGACCCAGTACTTC.

The chain recombines TRBV6-4 with TRBJ2-2; 7 bases map to TRBD2. Germline V gene lookup returns CDR1 MRHNA and CDR2 SNTAGT. Unmatched junction bases numbered 10, after V lost 6 bases and J lost 6 bases. The CDR3 length is 15 residues. CDR3 DNA sequence: TGTGCCAGCAGCCTGACTAGCCTAGGTGCCGGGGAGCTGTTTTTT. This translates into CASSLTSLGAGELFF.

The rearrangement joins TRBV2 to TRBJ2-1; 8 bases match TRBD2. This CDR3 contains 14 residues. V dropped 4 bases and J dropped 9; count of bases not matched to a gene: 8. Germline CDR1 is SNHLY and CDR2 is FYNNEI. The CDR3 reads CASSVDGGAGEQFF. The DNA for the CDR3 is TGTGCCAGCAGTGTTGACGGGGGGGCTGGTGAGCAGTTCTTC.

The chain is built from TRBV27 and TRBJ1-2; D is perhaps TRBD1 (6 bases). Germline V gene sequence: CDR1 MNHEY, CDR2 SMNVEV (reference sequence). This CDR3 spans 15 amino acids. Trimming removed 3 bases at V and 3 bases at J, with 14 bases between. CDR3 amino acids: CASSFGGQWDYGYTF. CDR3 DNA sequence: TGTGCCAGCAGTTTCGGCGGACAGTGGGACTATGGCTACACCTTC.

The chain joins TRBV10-3 to TRBJ1-5; tentatively, D is TRBD1 (6 bases). This CDR3 comprises 15 residues. In germline, CDR1 is ENHRY, CDR2 SYGVKD. Deletions cut 4 bases from V and 6 bases from J, with 16 bases between. CDR3 sequence (DNA): TGTGCCATCAGTGGGAACAGGGACCCGAGTCAGCCCCAGCATTTT. Its translation: CAISGNRDPSQPQHF.

This sequence joins TRBV2 and TRBJ2-5; D perhaps matches TRBD2 (7 bases). Trimming stripped 4 bases from V and 4 bases from J, with 10 bases between. CDR3 size: 13 residues. CDR1 and CDR2 (germline): SNHLY, FYNNEI. CDR3 residues: CASSGAGAETQYF. CDR3 sequence (DNA): TGTGCCAGCAGTGGGGCGGGGGCAGAGACCCAGTACTTC.

The rearrangement uses TRBV29-1 and TRBJ1-2; the D gene is possibly TRBD1 (6 bases). The ends were cut back, 4 bases at V and 1 base at J, with 10 bases in the middle. The CDR3 consists of 13 residues. Germline V gene data show CDR1 as SQVTM and CDR2 as ANQGSEA. The CDR3 nucleotides are TGCAGCGTTGCCGGGACATATAACTATGGCTACACCTTC. Protein: CSVAGTYNYGYTF.

The sample holds many counts of this clone. The chain employs TRBV6-1 and TRBJ2-3; 11 bases fit TRBD2. This CDR3 spans 16 amino acids. The trim removed 3 bases at V and 7 bases at J, leaving 9 bases unmatched. Germline CDR1 and CDR2: MNHNS and SASEGT. CDR3 sequence: CASSEALAGGPNTQYF. CDR3 in DNA: TGTGCCAGCAGTGAGGCCTTAGCGGGGGGGCCGAATACGCAGTATTTT.

This clone came up once. V and J are TRBV6-2 or TRBV6-3 and TRBJ2-3; D may be TRBD2 (6 bases). CDR1 and CDR2 from the germline V gene are MNHEY and SVGEGT. Deletions cut 6 bases from V and 2 bases from J, with 18 bases between. CDR3 size: 16 residues. The CDR3 loop reads CASSPAGLIYTDTQYF. In DNA, the CDR3 is TGTGCCAGCAGCCCCGCCGGACTAATCTACACAGATACGCAGTATTTT.

The chain couples TRBV7-2 to TRBJ1-6; possibly TRBD1 for D (5 bases). V lost 5 bases and J 11 bases, leaving 16 bases between the germline ends. The CDR3 extends over 14 amino acids. Germline V gene lookup returns CDR1 SGHTA and CDR2 FQGNSA. CDR3 DNA sequence: TGTGCCAGCAGCGGGGGGGGAGGGCCTCCACCCCTCCACTTT. This gives the protein CASSGGGGPPPLHF.

This clone was found a few times. The chain has TRBV27 and TRBJ1-6; 7 nucleotides align to TRBD1. J lost 11 bases, V lost 2 bases, and 9 bases had no gene match. The CDR3 loop spans 15 amino acids. Germline CDR1 is MNHEY and CDR2 is SMNVEV (reference sequence). The chain's CDR3 is CASSLVGRGNAPLHF. The CDR3 DNA reads TGTGCCAGCAGTTTAGTTGGCAGGGGGAACGCACCCCTCCACTTT.